The 20 T cell receptor beta chains below were found in one sample sequenced in a study of control samples from healthy donors and cancer patients. Sequencing used immunoSEQ multiplex PCR; TCRdb keeps in-frame clones, though not all of them. The sample records around 86,000 clones, 85% to 90% being singletons. What was sequenced was PBMCs. The receptors shown here come from a woman aged 55-69 years with head and neck cancer.

The rearrangement joins TRBV10-3 to TRBJ1-1; D is possibly TRBD1 (6 bases). V was trimmed by 5 bases and J by 0 bases, leaving 19 bases between them. Germline-derived CDR1 and CDR2 are ENHRY and SYGVKD. This CDR3 is built from 17 residues. The CDR3 DNA reads TGTGCCATCAGTCCAAACTTCGGGGAGGGGGTGAACACTGAAGCTTTCTTT. Its translation is CAISPNFGEGVNTEAFF.

The rearrangement uses TRBV10-3 and TRBJ1-6, with 7 bases aligning to TRBD1. The CDR3 loop spans 15 amino acids. Germline CDR1 and CDR2: ENHRY and SYGVKD. The ends lost 9 bases at V and 6 bases at J; junction bases unmatched: 11. The chain's CDR3 is CAMGDTRGSNSPLHF. DNA of the CDR3: TGTGCCATGGGGGACACCAGGGGGTCTAATTCACCCCTCCACTTT.

The chain links TRBV2 to TRBJ2-5, with D tentatively TRBD2 (6 bases). The germline V and J ends were trimmed by 4 bases and 2 bases, with 11 bases remaining between them. Germline CDR1 SNHLY, CDR2 FYNNEI. The CDR3 runs 14 residues. CDR3 protein: CASSVERVQETQYF. The CDR3 bases are TGTGCCAGCAGTGTTGAGCGGGTACAAGAGACCCAGTACTTC.

The CDR3 sequence: CASSSGPFPGNTIYF. The DNA for the CDR3 is TGTGCCAGTAGTAGCGGACCCTTTCCTGGAAACACCATATATTTT. The chain carries TRBV19 and TRBJ1-3; D is undetermined. The V gene lost 4 bases and the J gene lost 2 bases, with 12 bases spanning the gap. Germline V gene lookup returns CDR1 LNHDA and CDR2 SQIVND (reference sequence). CDR3 length: 15 residues.

The chain has TRBV12-5 and TRBJ1-5; 7 nucleotides align to TRBD1. This CDR3 has 16 amino acids. CDR1 is LGHNT, CDR2 FRNRAP, per germline. V trimming: 3 bases; J trimming: 1 base; junction bases outside the gene matches: 6. This chain's CDR3 is CASGFPDRISNQPQHF. CDR3 coding DNA: TGTGCTAGTGGTTTCCCGGACAGGATAAGCAATCAGCCCCAGCATTTT.

The rearrangement joins TRBV5-1 to TRBJ1-5, with D uncertain. Germline V lookup: CDR1 SGHRS, CDR2 YFSETQ. This CDR3 region has 14 residues. Trimming shortened V by 1 base and J by 4 bases, and 9 bases separated the two germline ends. In nucleotides, the CDR3 is TGCGCCAGCAGCTTGAATGGTGTTAATCAGCCCCAGCATTTT. Translating it yields CASSLNGVNQPQHF.

V gene TRBV2 combines with J gene TRBJ2-5; no clear D gene. The CDR3 is 13 amino acids. Germline lookup yields CDR1 SNHLY and CDR2 FYNNEI. The V and J ends lost 7 bases and 5 bases respectively, with 14 bases between them. The CDR3 sequence: CASKELVAETQYF. Here the CDR3 DNA reads TGTGCCAGCAAGGAACTTGTTGCGGAGACCCAGTACTTC.

V gene TRBV5-6 combines with J gene TRBJ2-2, with 9 bases matching TRBD1. The CDR3 runs 18 residues. V shed 2 bases, J shed 4 bases, and the junction held 12 bases outside the gene matches. CDR1 is SGHDT and CDR2 is YYEEEE in the germline V gene. The CDR3 DNA reads TGTGCCAGCAGCTTAACCGCCGGGACAGGGTATGGCACCGGGGAGCTGTTTTTT. It specifies CASSLTAGTGYGTGELFF.

The chain carries TRBV5-1 and TRBJ2-2, with TRBD2 matching 9 bases. Germline V gene sequence: CDR1 SGHRS, CDR2 YFSETQ. The CDR3 spans 17 residues. The junction had 10 bases not matched to a gene; V was cut back by 1 base and J by 6 bases. The CDR3 loop reads CASSLIPPGLAAGELFF. CDR3 nucleotide sequence: TGCGCCAGCAGCTTGATTCCGCCGGGACTAGCAGCCGGGGAGCTGTTTTTT.

The rearrangement joins TRBV29-1 to TRBJ2-1, with 13 positions matching TRBD2. Per germline, CDR1 SQVTM and CDR2 ANQGSEA. The CDR3 contains 16 residues. The V segment lost 5 bases and the J segment 7 bases; nucleotides outside the gene matches: 11. CDR3 in DNA: TGCAGCGTTTCCGGGACTAGCGGGAAGACACGTAATGAGCAGTTCTTC. It yields the protein CSVSGTSGKTRNEQFF.

The chain employs TRBV5-1 and TRBJ2-1; 7 bases match TRBD1. With V trimmed by 5 bases and J by 8 bases, 10 bases remained unmatched. The CDR3 covers 14 residues. Per the germline V gene, CDR1 is SGHRS and CDR2 is YFSETQ. The CDR3: CASSKGQVGDEQFF. In DNA, the CDR3 is TGCGCCAGCAGTAAAGGACAGGTTGGCGATGAGCAGTTCTTC.

The chain employs TRBV2 and TRBJ2-2; D is undetermined. Trimming removed 4 bases from V and 7 bases from J, with 19 bases in between. This CDR3 is built from 16 residues. Per the germline V gene, CDR1 is SNHLY and CDR2 is FYNNEI. The CDR3 loop is CASSGSPQLMGGELFF. CDR3 DNA sequence: TGTGCCAGCAGTGGCTCACCCCAACTCATGGGCGGGGAGCTGTTTTTT.

The chain has TRBV19 and TRBJ2-3; TRBD1 aligns across 8 bases. CDR3 length: 13 amino acids. The V gene end was trimmed by 6 bases and the J gene end by 4 bases; junction bases not matched to a gene: 3. Germline CDR1 LNHDA, CDR2 SQIVND (reference sequence). The CDR3 loop reads CASRDRASDTQYF. CDR3 nucleotides: TGTGCCAGTAGGGACAGGGCCTCAGATACGCAGTATTTT.

The rearrangement links TRBV18 to TRBJ2-7; tentatively, D is TRBD1 (6 bases). Trimming took 0 bases from V and 4 from J, leaving 10 bases between them. This CDR3 has 14 amino acids. Germline lookup yields CDR1 KGHSH and CDR2 LQKENI. The CDR3 region is CASSPPQGWYEQYF. DNA of the CDR3: TGTGCCAGCTCACCACCGCAGGGGTGGTACGAGCAGTACTTC.

The chain couples TRBV4-2 to TRBJ1-4, with D possibly matching TRBD1 (5 bases). Per the germline V gene, CDR1 is LGHNA and CDR2 is YNFKEQ. V was pared by 4 bases and J by 8 bases, with 17 bases between. This CDR3 has 15 amino acids. The CDR3 DNA follows: TGTGCCAGCAGCCCTCCGGGACGTAAGGGAGAAAAACTGTTTTTT. It specifies CASSPPGRKGEKLFF.

The rearrangement joins TRBV19 to TRBJ1-1; 7 bases align to TRBD1. This CDR3 has 15 residues. Germline V CDR1 and CDR2: LNHDA, SQIVND (reference sequence). Trimming took 5 bases from V and 0 from J; bases not matched to a gene: 6. Here the CDR3 DNA reads TGTGCCAGTAGTCCTCGGGACAGAGTGAACACTGAAGCTTTCTTT. This gives the protein CASSPRDRVNTEAFF.

The CDR3 protein is CASKQATYTEAFF. The CDR3 region has the DNA TGTGCCAGCAAACAGGCAACCTACACTGAAGCTTTCTTT. The chain combines TRBV6-4 with TRBJ1-1, with a tentative D call TRBD1 (5 bases). The CDR3 length is 13 residues. V was shortened by 7 bases and J by 3 bases, with 12 bases between the two germline ends. Looked up from germline, CDR1 is MRHNA and CDR2 is SNTAGT.

Here the CDR3 DNA reads TGTGCCAGCAGCTTGCCCCGGGGTCCCTACAATGAGCAGTTCTTC. Residues: CASSLPRGPYNEQFF. This sequence joins TRBV5-6 and TRBJ2-1; TRBD2 might be the D (5 bases). Germline V CDR1 and CDR2: SGHDT, YYEEEE. V was shortened by 1 base and J by 2 bases, with 10 bases between the two germline ends. The CDR3 covers 15 residues.

The sample holds a few counts of this clone. This chain joins TRBV6-1 and TRBJ1-6, with D maybe TRBD1 (5 bases). The CDR3 covers 14 residues. V lost 3 bases and J lost 7, with 10 bases in between. Germline V CDR1 and CDR2: MNHNS, SASEGT. The DNA of the CDR3 is TGTGCCAGCAGTGATCTGGGGGGGAATTCACCCCTCCACTTT. Protein product: CASSDLGGNSPLHF.

The rearrangement uses TRBV2 and TRBJ2-7; D gene uncertain. The CDR3 spans 11 residues. With 6 bases removed from V and 4 bases from J, the gap between germline ends came to 7 bases. Germline V gene data show CDR1 as SNHLY and CDR2 as FYNNEI. The CDR3 sequence is CASRPLYEQYF. Written as DNA, the CDR3 is TGTGCCAGCAGACCCCTATACGAGCAGTACTTC.